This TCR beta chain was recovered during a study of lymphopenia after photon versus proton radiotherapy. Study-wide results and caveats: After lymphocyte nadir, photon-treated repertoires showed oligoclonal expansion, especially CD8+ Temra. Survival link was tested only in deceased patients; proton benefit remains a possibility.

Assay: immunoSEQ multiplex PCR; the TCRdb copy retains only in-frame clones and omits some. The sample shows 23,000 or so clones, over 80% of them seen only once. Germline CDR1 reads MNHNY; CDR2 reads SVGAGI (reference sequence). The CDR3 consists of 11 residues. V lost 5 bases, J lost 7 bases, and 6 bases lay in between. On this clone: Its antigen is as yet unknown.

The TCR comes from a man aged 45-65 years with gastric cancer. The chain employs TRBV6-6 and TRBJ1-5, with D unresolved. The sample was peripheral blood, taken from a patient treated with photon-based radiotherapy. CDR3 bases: TGTGCCAGCAGTGGGGAACAGCCCCAGCATTTT. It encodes CASSGEQPQHF.